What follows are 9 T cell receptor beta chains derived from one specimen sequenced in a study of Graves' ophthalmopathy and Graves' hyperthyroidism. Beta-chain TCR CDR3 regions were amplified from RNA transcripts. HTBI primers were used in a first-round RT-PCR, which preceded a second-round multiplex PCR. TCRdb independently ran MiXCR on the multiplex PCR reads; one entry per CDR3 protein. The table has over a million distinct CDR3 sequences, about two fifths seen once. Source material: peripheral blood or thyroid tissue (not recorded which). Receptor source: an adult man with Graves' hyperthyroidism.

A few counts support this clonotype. The CDR3 DNA reads as TGCAGTGCTAGAGCCGGGACAGGAATCACCGGGGAGCTGTTTTTT. Residues: CSARAGTGITGELFF. The chain couples TRBV20-1 to TRBJ2-2; 8 nucleotides line up with TRBD1. The CDR3 runs to 15 residues. The germline gives CDR1 DFQATT, CDR2 SNEGSKA (reference sequence). With V trimmed by 1 base and J by 4 bases, 5 bases remained unmatched.

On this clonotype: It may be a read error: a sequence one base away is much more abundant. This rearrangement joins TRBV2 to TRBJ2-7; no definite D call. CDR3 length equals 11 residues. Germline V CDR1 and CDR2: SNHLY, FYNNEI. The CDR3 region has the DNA TGTGTCAGCCTGTATACTGACGAGCAGTACTTC. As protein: CVSLYTDEQYF.

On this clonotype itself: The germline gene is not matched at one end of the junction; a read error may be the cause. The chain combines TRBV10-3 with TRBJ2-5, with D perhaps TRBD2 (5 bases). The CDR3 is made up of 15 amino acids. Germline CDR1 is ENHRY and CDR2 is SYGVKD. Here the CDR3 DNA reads TGTGCCAGCAGTCCCCGAGCGACCCGAGGGGAGACCCAGTACTTC. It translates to CASSPRATRGETQYF.

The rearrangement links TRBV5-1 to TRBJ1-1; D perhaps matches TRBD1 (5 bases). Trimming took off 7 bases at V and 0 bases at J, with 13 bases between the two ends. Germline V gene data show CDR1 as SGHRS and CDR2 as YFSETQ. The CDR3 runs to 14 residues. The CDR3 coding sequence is TGCGCCAGCGCGTCTTACAGGTTGAACACTGAAGCTTTCTTT. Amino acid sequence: CASASYRLNTEAFF.

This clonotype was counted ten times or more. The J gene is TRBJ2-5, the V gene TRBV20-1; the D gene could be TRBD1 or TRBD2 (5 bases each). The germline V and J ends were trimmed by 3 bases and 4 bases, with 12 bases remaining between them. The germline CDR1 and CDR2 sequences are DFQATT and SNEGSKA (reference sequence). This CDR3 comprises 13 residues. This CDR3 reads CSASFRERETQYF. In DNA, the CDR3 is TGCAGTGCTAGTTTCAGGGAGAGAGAGACCCAGTACTTC.

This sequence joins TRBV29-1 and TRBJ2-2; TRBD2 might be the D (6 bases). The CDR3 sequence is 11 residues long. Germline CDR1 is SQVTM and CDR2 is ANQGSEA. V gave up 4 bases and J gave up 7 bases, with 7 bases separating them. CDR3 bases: TGCAGCGTTGTGGGGGGCGGGGAGCTGTTTTTT. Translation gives CSVVGGGELFF.

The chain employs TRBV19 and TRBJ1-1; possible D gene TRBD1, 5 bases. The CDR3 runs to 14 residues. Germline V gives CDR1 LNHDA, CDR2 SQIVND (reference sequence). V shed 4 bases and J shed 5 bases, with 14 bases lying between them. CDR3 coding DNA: TGTGCCAGTAGTAGCTCCGGGGCGCGTACTGAAGCTTTCTTT. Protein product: CASSSSGARTEAFF.

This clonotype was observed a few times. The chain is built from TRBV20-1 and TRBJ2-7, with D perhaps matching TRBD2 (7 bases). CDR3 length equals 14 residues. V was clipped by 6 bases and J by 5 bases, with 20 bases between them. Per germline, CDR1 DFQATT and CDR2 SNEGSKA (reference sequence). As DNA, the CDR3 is TGCAGTGCACCAACCCCGGGGGGCGGGGACGAGCAGTACTTC. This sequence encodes CSAPTPGGGDEQYF.

For the CDR3, the DNA is TGTGCCAGTAGTGCCCGAGGAACTAGTGGAGAGACCCAGCATTTT. Translated: CASSARGTSGETQHF. The V and J genes are TRBV19 and TRBJ1-5; no definite D call. V was clipped by 5 bases and J by 11 bases, with 22 bases between them. There are 15 residues in the CDR3. Looked up from germline, CDR1 is LNHDA and CDR2 is SQIVND (reference sequence).